This TCR beta chain was profiled in a study of T cells in Graves' hyperthyroidism and ophthalmopathy (dated by TCRdb to 2018 to 2020). Background on the whole study: Peripheral blood was sampled at the time of initial diagnosis, prior to any treatment. A discovery cohort of about a hundred patients, approximately 45 with Graves' ophthalmopathy and 57 with stable Graves' hyperthyroidism, was used to find distinguishing TCR V-J signatures. Whether ophthalmopathy could be predicted prospectively was tested in an independent validation cohort made up of roughly 19 hyperthyroidism patients plus 17 patients who later progressed to ophthalmopathy. For training and testing, the 95 to 100 patients in the discovery cohort were randomly divided in a 7:3 ratio. In addition, the study compared T-cell repertoires in thyroid tissue and in blood from five to seven Graves' hyperthyroidism patients. Once sampling was done, hyperthyroidism patients were given methimazole at a starting dose of 30 mg daily, whereas ophthalmopathy patients were given high-dose intravenous methylprednisolone. According to the paper, TCR Vbeta CDR3 sequencing was carried out on approximately 140 peripheral blood samples, which came from 40 to 45 ophthalmopathy, under 80 hyperthyroidism and approximately 17 progressor patients.

Broad study findings and their caveats: A 13 V-J signature model separated ophthalmopathy from stable hyperthyroidism, with approximately 87% sensitivity and 81.08% specificity in cross-validation and 80%/75% in testing. Blood samples also contained most of the expanded thyroid clonotypes (frequency above 0.001), which suggests that blood repertoires may reflect thyroid immune responses. In validation, the model predicted progression to ophthalmopathy a median of around six months before onset, with approximately 68% sensitivity and nearly 75% specificity. Sample size was not statistically predetermined, and blinding of investigators to group allocation was not performed.

This clonotype was counted many times. No antigen is known for it. Nothing much larger sits one base from this clone, and base qualities are not available. V has 2 bases trimmed and J has 0 bases trimmed; junction bases matching no gene number 0. From the cysteine up to the phenylalanine, the CDR3 has a length of 16 residues. Here the CDR3 DNA is all that survives: 48 bases in frame from base 1. CDR1 KGHDR and CDR2 SFDVKD were looked up in the germline V gene. Stable Graves' hyperthyroidism was defined as the absence of progression to ophthalmopathy over 18 months of follow-up. Hyperthyroidism patients were aged 18 to 65 years and newly diagnosed, with disease duration of less than 2 months. Exclusion was applied to patients with uncontrolled infections, other autoimmune diseases, pregnancy or lactation. Diagnoses relied on clinical symptoms, serum thyroxine and TRAb, thyroid ultrasound and orbital computed tomography. PBMCs were isolated from roughly 10 ml of fresh peripheral blood by Ficoll-Paque density gradient centrifugation. Trizol reagent was used to extract total RNA, and RNA quality was then checked on an Agilent 2100 Bioanalyzer.

The TCR beta CDR3 regions were amplified from RNA transcripts. The TCR CDR3 was subjected to a first round of RT-PCR using the HTBI primer set and the Qiagen OneStep RT-PCR kit. A second multiplex PCR round built the libraries, followed by size selection and purification. The libraries were sequenced on an Illumina HiSeq2000 using paired-end 100 bp reads. The study's own analysis went as follows. SOAPnuke was used to process the raw data, with reads discarded if the reads contained adapters or uncalled bases, had a mean Phred below 15, or lacked an exact constant-primer or identifier match. COPE v1.2.5 was used to merge high-quality paired reads, and clonotypes were defined as unique nucleotide sequences. MiTCR v1.1 was used to align clonotypes to the IMGT TRBV, TRBD and TRBJ reference segments. The analysis was restricted to V-J combinations with a frequency above 0.0001, which together covered 98% to 99.2% of the repertoires. The TCS score was defined as the ratio of F50 (clonal expansion) to E x V (chaos), calculated using BLOSUM62-based TCRdist between CDR3 peptides within each V-J. Welch's t-statistics and random forest reduced 514 V-J features to roughly 13, which were used in a naive Bayes classifier (R e1071). The public reads were reprocessed in TCRdb via fastp at Q25 and MiXCR, keeping in-frame beta chains. When rows share a CDR3 protein, they turn into one entry using the most common DNA and genes. In this record, the V and J calls reflect TCRdb's handling and not the investigators' own analysis. This sample lists roughly 420,000 distinct CDR3 sequences; about an eighth were detected once. Clones ranked in the top ten supply 5.3% of the sample.

Rearrangement joined TRBV24-1 to TRBJ2-1, and TRBD2 matches 10 of the central bases. Sequencing used blood. This sequence originates from a woman under 30 with Graves' hyperthyroidism. The CDR3 corresponds to CATSDSSGGSYNEQFF. The DNA sequence follows: TGTGCCACCAGTGATTCTAGCGGGGGCTCCTACAATGAGCAGTTCTTC.